A single sample is the source of the 4 T cell receptor beta chains below, sequenced in a study of response to subunit inactivated influenza vaccine. MiXCR, run by TCRdb on the RT-PCR reads, gives a single entry per CDR3 protein. Of hundreds of thousands of distinct CDR3 sequences listed, 11% are singletons. The material was PBMCs from blood, obtained roughly 48 days after vaccination. These TCRs come from a man between 50 and 59 years old who received an inactivated influenza vaccine.

This clonotype was picked up many times. V gene TRBV4-3 combines with J gene TRBJ2-5, with a weak D call TRBD2 (5 bases). Looked up from germline, CDR1 is LGHNA and CDR2 is YSLEER. Trimming pared 4 bases from V and 0 bases from J, leaving 12 bases between. The CDR3 has 15 residues. The CDR3 sequence: CASSRGGDHQETQYF. The CDR3 DNA follows: TGCGCCAGCAGCCGCGGAGGAGACCACCAAGAGACCCAGTACTTC.

For this clonotype: One base away lies a much larger clone, so this may be a sequencing read error. J is TRBJ2-3 and V is TRBV20-1; maybe TRBD1 (6 bases). The V end lost 3 bases, the J end lost 3 bases, and 19 bases lay between the germline ends. This CDR3 comprises 16 residues. The germline CDR1 and CDR2 sequences are DFQATT and SNEGSKA (reference sequence). CDR3 nucleotide sequence: TGCAGTGCTAGCGATATCCAGGGGATGACTACAGATACGCAGTATTTT. This sequence encodes CSASDIQGMTTDTQYF.

The V call is TRBV20-1, the J call TRBJ1-1; perhaps TRBD1 as D (6 bases). Germline CDR1 is DFQATT and CDR2 is SNEGSKA (reference sequence). The CDR3 runs to 14 residues. Deletions cut 6 bases from V and 1 base from J, with 15 bases between. CDR3 DNA: TGCAGTGCACAAAGTGGGGGCCCGAACACTGAAGCTTTCTTT. It yields the protein CSAQSGGPNTEAFF.

The gene calls are TRBV29-1 and TRBJ2-2, with 14 positions matching TRBD2. CDR3 length equals 15 residues. CDR1 is SQVTM, CDR2 ANQGSEA, per germline. The junction had 9 bases not matched to a gene; V was cut back by 7 bases and J by 8 bases. Written as DNA, the CDR3 is TGCAGCGCCACCGGGACTAGCGGGAGTGGTGGGGAGCTGTTTTTT. Residues: CSATGTSGSGGELFF.